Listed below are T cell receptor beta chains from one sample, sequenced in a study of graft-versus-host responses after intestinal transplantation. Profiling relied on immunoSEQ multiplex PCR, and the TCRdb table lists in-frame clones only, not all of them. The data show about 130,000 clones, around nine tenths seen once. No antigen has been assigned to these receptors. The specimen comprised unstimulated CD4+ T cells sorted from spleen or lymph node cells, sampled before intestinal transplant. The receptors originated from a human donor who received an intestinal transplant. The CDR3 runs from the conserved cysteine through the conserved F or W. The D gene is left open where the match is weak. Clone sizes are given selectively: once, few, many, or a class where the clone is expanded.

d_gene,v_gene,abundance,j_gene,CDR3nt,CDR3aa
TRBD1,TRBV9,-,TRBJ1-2,TGTGCCAGCAGCGTAGGGGACAGGGGAGGTGGCTACACCTTC,CASSVGDRGGGYTF
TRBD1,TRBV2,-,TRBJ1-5,TGTGCCAGCAGTGACGGGACAGGGCCCAATCAGCCCCAGCATTTT,CASSDGTGPNQPQHF
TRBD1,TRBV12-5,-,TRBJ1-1,TGTGCTAGTGGTTTGGCTCTAGGACAGGGGGCTGTTGAAGCTTTCTTT,CASGLALGQGAVEAFF
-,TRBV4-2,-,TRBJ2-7,TGTGCCAGCAGCCAAGGAGAGGGCCGGGGGCCAAACTACGAGCAGTACTTC,CASSQGEGRGPNYEQYF
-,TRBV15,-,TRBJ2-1,TGTGCCACCAGCAGAGATCTAGCTATTGAGCAGTTCTTC,CATSRDLAIEQFF
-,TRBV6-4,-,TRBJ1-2,TGTGCCAGCAGGAGGGGGTACAGGGAGGACTATGGCTACACCTTC,CASRRGYREDYGYTF
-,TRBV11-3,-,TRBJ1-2,TGTGCCAGCAGCTTAGATCGCGGAGACTACTATGGCTACACCTTC,CASSLDRGDYYGYTF
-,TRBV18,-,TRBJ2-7,TGTGCCAGCTCACCGGCCGAAAGGGAGCAGTACTTC,CASSPAEREQYF
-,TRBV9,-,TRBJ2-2,TGTGCCAGCAGCGTAGGTCAGGTCCCTAACACCGGGGAGCTGTTTTTT,CASSVGQVPNTGELFF
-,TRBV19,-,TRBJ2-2,TGTGCCAGTAGCCCCAGGGTGACCGGGGAGCTGTTTTTT,CASSPRVTGELFF
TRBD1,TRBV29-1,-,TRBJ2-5,TGCAGCGTTATACAGGGGACCCAAGAGACCCAGTACTTC,CSVIQGTQETQYF
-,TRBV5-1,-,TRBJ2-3,TGCGCCAGCAGCCCGGTCCAGGGTACAGATACGCAGTATTTT,CASSPVQGTDTQYF
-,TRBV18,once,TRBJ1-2,TGTGCCAGCTCACCACAAGGGCGCTATGGCTACACCTTC,CASSPQGRYGYTF
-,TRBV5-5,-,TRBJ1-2,TGTGCCAGCAGCTCCTTAACCCAAAGGAACTATGGCTACACCTTC,CASSSLTQRNYGYTF
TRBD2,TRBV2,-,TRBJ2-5,TGTGCCAGCACCCCGGGACTAGCGGGTGGAGAGACCCAGTACTTC,CASTPGLAGGETQYF
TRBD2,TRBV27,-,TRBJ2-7,TGTGCCAGCAGGATGAGGTCTAGCGGGGGAACCTACGAGCAGTACTTC,CASRMRSSGGTYEQYF
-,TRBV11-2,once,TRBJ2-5,TGTGCCAGCAGCTCCCCCAGGGAGACCCAGTACTTC,CASSSPRETQYF
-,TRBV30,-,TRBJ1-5,TGTGCCTGGAGTGGCCGGAATCAGCCCCAGCATTTT,CAWSGRNQPQHF
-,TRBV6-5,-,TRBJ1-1,TGTGCCAGCAGTTCTTATTCAGCAAACACTGAAGCTTTCTTT,CASSSYSANTEAFF
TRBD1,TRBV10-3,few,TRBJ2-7,TGTGCCATCAGTTCCCCGGGACAGAGCTACGAGCAGTACTTC,CAISSPGQSYEQYF
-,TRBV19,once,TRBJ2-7,TGTGCCAGTAGCCCCGTTGGGAGCAGCATCTCCTACGAGCAGTACTTC,CASSPVGSSISYEQYF
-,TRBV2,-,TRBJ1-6,TGTGCCAGCATGCGGTGGAGCTCCTATAATTCACCCCTCCACTTT,CASMRWSSYNSPLHF
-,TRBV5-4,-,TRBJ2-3,TGTGCCAGCAGCTTGGCGGCAGGGAGCACAGATACGCAGTATTTT,CASSLAAGSTDTQYF
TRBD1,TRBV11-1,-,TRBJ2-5,TGTGCCAGCAGCTTGGGACAGCAAAGAGAGACCCAGTACTTC,CASSLGQQRETQYF
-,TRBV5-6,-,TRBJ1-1,TGTGCCACAACAGGACAGAACACTGAAGCTTTCTTT,CATTGQNTEAFF
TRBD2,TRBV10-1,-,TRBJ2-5,TGCGCCAGCAGTGAGGGTGCTAGCGGTCAAGAGACCCAGTACTTC,CASSEGASGQETQYF
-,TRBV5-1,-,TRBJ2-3,TGCGCCAGCAGCTTAGTGGGACGGAGCACAGATACGCAGTATTTT,CASSLVGRSTDTQYF
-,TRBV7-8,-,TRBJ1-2,TGTGCCAGCAGCTTAGCCACAGGGATCGCGTACTTC,CASSLATGIAYF
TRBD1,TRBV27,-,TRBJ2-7,TGTGCCAGCAGTCGGACAGGGGCCCCCTCCTACGAGCAGTACTTC,CASSRTGAPSYEQYF
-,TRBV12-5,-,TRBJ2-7,TGTGCTAGTGGGGGGACTCCATCCTTTACAGACGAGCAGTACTTC,CASGGTPSFTDEQYF
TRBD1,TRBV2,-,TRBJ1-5,TGTGCCAGCAGTTCGAACAGGGGGAAAAATCAGCCCCAGCATTTT,CASSSNRGKNQPQHF
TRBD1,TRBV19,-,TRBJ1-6,TGTGCCAGTAGTAACAGGGGTAAATCCTATAATTCACCCCTCCACTTT,CASSNRGKSYNSPLHF
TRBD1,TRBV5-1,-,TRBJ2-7,TGCGCCAGCAGCCCGAAGACAGGGGTGGCCTACGAGCAGTACTTC,CASSPKTGVAYEQYF
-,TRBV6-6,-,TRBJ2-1,TGTGCCAGCAGTTGGGGATCGGGGCAGTTCTTC,CASSWGSGQFF
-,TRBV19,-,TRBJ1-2,TGTGCCAGTAGTATAGCTTCCCAGGCTTTTGGCTATGGCTACACCTTC,CASSIASQAFGYGYTF
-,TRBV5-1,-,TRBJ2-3,TGCGCCAGCAGCTTGGGGGAAGCCGATACGCAGTATTTT,CASSLGEADTQYF
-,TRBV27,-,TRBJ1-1,TGTGCCAGCAGTTCCCCTAAGGTAGCTGAAGCTTTCTTT,CASSSPKVAEAFF
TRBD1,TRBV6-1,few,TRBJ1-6,TGTGCCAGCCGTTGGACAGGGACTTCACCCCTCCACTTT,CASRWTGTSPLHF
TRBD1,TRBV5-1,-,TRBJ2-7,TGCGCCAGCAGCTGGGCGTCGGGACAGGGTTCCTACGAGCAGTACTTC,CASSWASGQGSYEQYF
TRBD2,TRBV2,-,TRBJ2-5,TGTGCCAGCAGCTTCGCGGGGGGTCCCGAGACCCAGTACTTC,CASSFAGGPETQYF
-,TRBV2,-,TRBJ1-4,TGTGCCAGCAGGGGGACGGAACTTGAAAAACTGTTTTTT,CASRGTELEKLFF